These 21 T cell receptor beta chains were all obtained from the same sample, sequenced in a study of cytomegalovirus exposure and HLA in healthy donors. TCRdb's table, derived via immunoSEQ multiplex PCR, lists solely in-frame clones and lacks some. This table holds around 180,000 clones, 86% found once. Source material: PBMCs. Every receptor here comes from a woman between 18 and 29 years old in good health and CMV-seronegative.

J is TRBJ1-1 and V is TRBV20-1; no clear D. V was shortened by 6 bases and J by 8 bases, with 13 bases between the two germline ends. Germline V gene data show CDR1 as DFQATT and CDR2 as SNEGSKA (reference sequence). The CDR3 loop spans 11 amino acids. The CDR3 coding sequence is TGCAGTGCGACGAGCGGGCGCGAAGCTTTCTTT. The encoded protein is CSATSGREAFF.

This clone was detected only once. The rearrangement joins TRBV5-1 to TRBJ1-1; D might be TRBD1 (5 bases). The CDR3 totals 14 residues. Germline CDR1 SGHRS, CDR2 YFSETQ. V was shortened by 4 bases and J by 0 bases, with 10 bases between the two germline ends. The CDR3 is CASSTTAMNTEAFF. Here the CDR3 DNA reads TGCGCCAGCAGCACGACAGCAATGAACACTGAAGCTTTCTTT.

The V and J genes are TRBV6-1 and TRBJ2-1; 12 nucleotides agree with TRBD2. Trimming at V came to 4 bases and at J to 7 bases, leaving 8 bases not matched to a gene. Germline V lookup: CDR1 MNHNS, CDR2 SASEGT. This CDR3 contains 16 residues. The CDR3 sequence: CASSGLRGTSGNEQFF. DNA of the CDR3: TGTGCCAGCAGTGGATTAAGGGGGACTAGCGGGAATGAGCAGTTCTTC.

The chain uses TRBV19 and TRBJ2-7; a possible D gene is TRBD2 (5 bases). Germline V CDR1 and CDR2: LNHDA, SQIVND (reference sequence). Trimming shortened V by 1 base and J by 1 base, and 11 bases separated the two germline ends. CDR3 length: 15 residues. CDR3 sequence reads: CASSIGGRGSYEQYF. CDR3 nucleotide sequence: TGTGCCAGTAGTATAGGAGGGAGAGGGTCCTACGAGCAGTACTTC.

This rearrangement joins TRBV4-1 to TRBJ2-7; D unresolved. In germline, CDR1 is MGHRA, CDR2 YSYEKL. The length of the CDR3 is 16 residues. Trimming removed 4 bases at V and 0 bases at J, with 16 bases between. The DNA for the CDR3 is TGCGCCAGCAGCCCCCGGGTCCTAAGGAGCTCCTACGAGCAGTACTTC. This translates into CASSPRVLRSSYEQYF.

The chain employs TRBV7-8 and TRBJ2-1; the D is unclear. CDR1 is SGHVS and CDR2 is FQNEAQ in the germline V gene. This CDR3 contains 13 residues. The V and J ends lost 4 bases and 13 bases respectively, with 17 bases between them. CDR3 sequence reads: CASSSPPAVAQFF. CDR3 coding DNA: TGTGCCAGCAGCTCACCCCCGGCGGTAGCACAGTTCTTC.

The CDR3 region has the DNA TGCGCCAGCAGCTTGGCACAGGGGGGTGGCTACACCTTC. This gives the protein CASSLAQGGGYTF. V and J are TRBV5-1 and TRBJ1-2; 8 bases line up with TRBD1. V trimming: 0 bases; J trimming: 7 bases; junction bases outside the gene matches: 2. Germline loops: CDR1 SGHRS, CDR2 YFSETQ. The CDR3 is 13 amino acids.

This clone was seen only a few times. The CDR3 nucleotides read TGTGCCAGCAGTTCAAGACAGGACTATGGCTACACCTTC. Translating gives CASSSRQDYGYTF. The chain employs TRBV6-5 and TRBJ1-2; the D gene is possibly TRBD1 (6 bases). V was clipped by 4 bases and J by 3 bases, with 9 bases between them. This CDR3 region has 13 residues. From germline, CDR1 is MNHEY and CDR2 SVGAGI.

This chain uses TRBV6-5 with TRBJ2-1, with 9 bases lining up with TRBD2. After removal of 0 bases from V and 10 bases from J, the junction contained 10 bases not matched to a gene. The CDR3 has 16 residues. The germline gives CDR1 MNHEY, CDR2 SVGAGI. CDR3 loop: CASSYSGLAGTREQFF. As DNA, the CDR3 is TGTGCCAGCAGTTACTCAGGGCTAGCGGGGACCCGGGAGCAGTTCTTC.

This clone was picked up many times. This sequence joins TRBV19 and TRBJ1-1; 9 bases align to TRBD1. The CDR3 totals 17 residues. Losses at the gene ends were 5 bases for V and 5 bases for J; bases not matched to a gene: 15. CDR1 and CDR2 from the germline V gene are LNHDA and SQIVND (reference sequence). As DNA, the CDR3 is TGTGCCAGTAGTGGAGCGAACAGGGGGCCGGCGAGGACTGAAGCTTTCTTT. This codes for CASSGANRGPARTEAFF.

The count of this clone is one. The CDR3 DNA reads TGTGCCAGCAGTAAGGAGGGACAGGGCTATGGCTACACCTTC. Translation: CASSKEGQGYGYTF. The rearrangement links TRBV7-3 to TRBJ1-2; 9 nucleotides agree with TRBD1. Germline V lookup: CDR1 SGHTA, CDR2 FQGTGA. The CDR3 length is 14 residues. V gave up 6 bases and J gave up 4 bases; unmatched junction bases: 6.

This clone was counted between two and nine times. This CDR3 reads CASSSQQALEAFF. Here the CDR3 DNA reads TGTGCCAGCAGTTCACAACAGGCGCTTGAAGCTTTCTTT. V gene TRBV27 combines with J gene TRBJ1-1, with D possibly matching TRBD1 (5 bases). The CDR3 covers 13 residues. The germline V gene has CDR1 MNHEY and CDR2 SMNVEV (reference sequence). Between the trimmed V and J ends, which lost 4 bases and 7 bases, there was a span of 13 bases.

The J gene is TRBJ2-1, the V gene TRBV11-2, with 12 bases matching TRBD2. The CDR3 runs to 17 residues. Germline CDR1 SGHAT, CDR2 FQNNGV. The V segment lost 6 bases and the J segment 5 bases; nucleotides outside the gene matches: 11. The chain's CDR3 is CASSTGTSGFRNNEQFF. The CDR3 region has the DNA TGTGCCAGCAGTACCGGGACTAGCGGGTTCCGAAACAATGAGCAGTTCTTC.

This chain joins TRBV6-1 and TRBJ2-6, with D possibly being TRBD1 (6 bases). The length of the CDR3 is 20 residues. V was cut by 3 bases and J by 0 bases, with 21 bases left in between. Germline assignment: CDR1 MNHNS and CDR2 SASEGT. The CDR3 region is CASSEVRGRGIYSGANVLTF. CDR3 sequence (DNA): TGTGCCAGCAGTGAGGTTCGGGGCAGGGGAATTTACTCTGGGGCCAACGTCCTGACTTTC.

The rearrangement uses TRBV14 and TRBJ2-1; D is possibly TRBD2 (6 bases). The CDR3 sequence is 12 residues long. Germline V gene data show CDR1 as SGHDN and CDR2 as FVKESK. The V gene lost 1 base and the J gene lost 10 bases, with 8 bases spanning the gap. The CDR3 DNA reads TGTGCCAGCAGCCAAGGGGGGGAGGAGCAGTTCTTC. Its protein product is CASSQGGEEQFF.

The DNA for the CDR3 is TGTGCCAGCTCCCCTGGGGTTCCGGGGAACCAGCCCCAGCATTTT. It is translated as CASSPGVPGNQPQHF. The chain links TRBV18 to TRBJ1-5; no clear D. The germline CDR1 and CDR2 sequences are KGHSH and LQKENI. This CDR3 is built from 15 residues. The ends were cut back, 6 bases at V and 7 bases at J, with 19 bases in the middle. Variable domain in full (rest from reference TRBV18 and TRBJ1-5): NAGVMQNPRHLVRRRGQEARLRCSPMKGHSHVYWYRQLPEEGLKFMVYLQKENIIDESGMPKERFSAEFPKEGPSILRIQQVVRGDSAAYFCASSPGVPGNQPQHFGDGTRLSIL.

The V gene is TRBV30, the J gene TRBJ2-3, with D possibly being TRBD1 (6 bases). The CDR3 runs to 13 residues. V gave up 3 bases and J gave up 5 bases, with 12 bases separating them. Germline lookup yields CDR1 GTSNPN and CDR2 SVGIG (reference sequence). The DNA for the CDR3 is TGTGCCTGGAGCCTACAGGGATTAGATACGCAGTATTTT. Translated: CAWSLQGLDTQYF.

The chain is built from TRBV11-2 and TRBJ2-1; D not certain. Germline CDR1 SGHAT, CDR2 FQNNGV. Trimming took off 8 bases at V and 13 bases at J, with 12 bases between the two ends. The CDR3 sequence is 10 residues long. The CDR3 reads CASATDLQFF. For the CDR3, the DNA is TGTGCCAGCGCCACAGATTTACAGTTCTTC.

This clone was seen a handful of times. This rearrangement joins TRBV10-3 to TRBJ1-2; D is unclear. CDR3 size: 14 residues. Germline-derived CDR1 and CDR2 are ENHRY and SYGVKD. The V end lost 4 bases, the J end lost 8 bases, and 17 bases lay between the germline ends. The CDR3 spells CAISGSILPKGYTF. For the CDR3, the DNA is TGTGCCATCAGTGGATCCATCCTGCCTAAAGGCTACACCTTC.

The CDR3 spells CASMAVGAETQYF. The CDR3, as DNA: TGTGCCAGCATGGCGGTGGGGGCCGAGACCCAGTACTTC. The V gene is TRBV7-9, the J gene TRBJ2-5; D perhaps matches TRBD1 (6 bases). Germline CDR1 is SEHNR and CDR2 is FQNEAQ (reference sequence). The CDR3 length is 13 residues. Trimming shortened V by 7 bases and J by 5 bases, and 14 bases separated the two germline ends.

The chain joins TRBV6-1 to TRBJ2-2; D may be TRBD2 (5 bases). The CDR3 has 15 residues. Germline V gives CDR1 MNHNS, CDR2 SASEGT. V was pared by 8 bases and J by 1 base, with 14 bases between. The chain's CDR3 is CASSEPGRNTGELFF. In DNA, the CDR3 is TGTGCCAGCTCCGAACCGGGGAGGAACACCGGGGAGCTGTTTTTT.